The source of this TCR beta chain is a study of beta chain features in type 1 diabetes. Whole-study results and caveats: Type 1 diabetes patients had TCRB CDR3s that were shorter (moderately but significantly so) in all four CD4+ subsets.

Of the isolated RNA, all was reverse transcribed, and so the sequenced material was expressed TCRB transcripts. Profiling relied on immunoSEQ multiplex PCR, and the TCRdb table lists in-frame clones only, not all of them. The table records more than 95,000 clones, roughly 17% of them present only once. V was pared by 5 bases and J by 4 bases, with 4 bases of the junction left unmatched. CDR3 length: 13 amino acids. Germline loops: CDR1 SNHLY, CDR2 FYNNEI. As concerns this clone: The target antigen is unknown.

The chain is built from TRBV2 and TRBJ1-2; 7 bases are a match to TRBD1. The source is a man in his late teens or twenties with type 1 diabetes. The sample comprised central memory CD4+ T cells from blood. CDR3: CASSRQGGYGYTF. The DNA of the CDR3 is TGTGCCAGCAGTAGACAGGGAGGCTATGGCTACACCTTC.